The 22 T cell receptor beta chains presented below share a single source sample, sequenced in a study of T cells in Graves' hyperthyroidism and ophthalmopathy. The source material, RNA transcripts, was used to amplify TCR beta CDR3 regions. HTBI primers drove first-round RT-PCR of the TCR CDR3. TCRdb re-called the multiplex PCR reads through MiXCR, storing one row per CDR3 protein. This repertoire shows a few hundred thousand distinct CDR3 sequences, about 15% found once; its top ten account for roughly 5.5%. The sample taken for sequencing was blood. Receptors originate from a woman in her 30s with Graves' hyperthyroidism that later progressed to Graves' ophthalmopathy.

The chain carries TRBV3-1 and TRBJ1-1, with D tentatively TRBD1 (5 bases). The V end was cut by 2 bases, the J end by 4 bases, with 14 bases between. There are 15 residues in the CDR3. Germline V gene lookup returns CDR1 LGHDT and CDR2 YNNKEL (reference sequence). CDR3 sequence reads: CASSQKPGGGTEAFF. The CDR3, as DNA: TGTGCCAGCAGCCAAAAGCCTGGGGGGGGCACTGAAGCTTTCTTT.

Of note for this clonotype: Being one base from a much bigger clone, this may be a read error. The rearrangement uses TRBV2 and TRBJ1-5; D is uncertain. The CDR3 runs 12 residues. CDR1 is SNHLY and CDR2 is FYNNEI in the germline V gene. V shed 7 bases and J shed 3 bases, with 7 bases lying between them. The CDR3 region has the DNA TGTGCCAGCATGGAACTCAATCAGCCCCAGCATTTT. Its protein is CASMELNQPQHF.

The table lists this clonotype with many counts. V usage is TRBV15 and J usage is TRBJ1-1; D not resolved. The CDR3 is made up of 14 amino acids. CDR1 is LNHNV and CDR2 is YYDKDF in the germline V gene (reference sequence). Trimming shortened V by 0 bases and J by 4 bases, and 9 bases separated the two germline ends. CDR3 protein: CATSRDNWSTEAFF. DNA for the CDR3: TGTGCCACCAGCAGAGATAATTGGAGCACTGAAGCTTTCTTT.

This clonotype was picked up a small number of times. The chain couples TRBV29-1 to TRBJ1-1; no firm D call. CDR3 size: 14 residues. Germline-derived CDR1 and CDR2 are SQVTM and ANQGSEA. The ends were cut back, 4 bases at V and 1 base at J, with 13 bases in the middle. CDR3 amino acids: CSVVDGVRNTEAFF. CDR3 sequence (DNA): TGCAGCGTTGTCGATGGGGTCAGGAACACTGAAGCTTTCTTT. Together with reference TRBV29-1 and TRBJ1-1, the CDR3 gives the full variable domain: SAVISQKPSRDICQRGTSLTIQCQVDSQVTMMFWYRQQPGQSLTLIATANQGSEATYESGFVIDKFPISRPNLTFSTLTVSNMSPEDSSIYLCSVVDGVRNTEAFFGQGTRLTVV.

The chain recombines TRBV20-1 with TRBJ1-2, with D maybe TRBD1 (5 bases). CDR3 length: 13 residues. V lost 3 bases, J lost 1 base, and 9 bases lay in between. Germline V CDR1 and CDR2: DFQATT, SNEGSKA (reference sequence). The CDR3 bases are TGCAGTGCTAGCAGGGACGGTAACTATGGCTACACCTTC. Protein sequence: CSASRDGNYGYTF.

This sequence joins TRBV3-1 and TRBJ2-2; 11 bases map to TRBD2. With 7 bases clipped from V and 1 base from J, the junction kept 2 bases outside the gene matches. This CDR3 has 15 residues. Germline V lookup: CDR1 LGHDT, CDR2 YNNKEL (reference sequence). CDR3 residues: CASIGLAGNTGELFF. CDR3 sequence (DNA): TGTGCCAGCATCGGACTAGCGGGGAACACCGGGGAGCTGTTTTTT.

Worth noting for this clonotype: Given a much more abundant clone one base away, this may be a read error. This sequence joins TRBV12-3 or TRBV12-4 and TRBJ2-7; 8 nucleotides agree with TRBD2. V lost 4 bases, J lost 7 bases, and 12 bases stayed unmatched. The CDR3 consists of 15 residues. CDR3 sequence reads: CASSSIAGGINEQYF. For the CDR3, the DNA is TGTGCCAGCAGTTCGATTGCGGGAGGTATTAATGAGCAGTACTTC.

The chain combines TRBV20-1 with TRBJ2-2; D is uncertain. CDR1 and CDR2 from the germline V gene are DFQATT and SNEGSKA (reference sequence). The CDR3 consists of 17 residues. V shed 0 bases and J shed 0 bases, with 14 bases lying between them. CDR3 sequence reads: CSARDRIITANTGELFF. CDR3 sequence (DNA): TGCAGTGCTAGAGATCGGATTATAACAGCGAACACCGGGGAGCTGTTTTTT.

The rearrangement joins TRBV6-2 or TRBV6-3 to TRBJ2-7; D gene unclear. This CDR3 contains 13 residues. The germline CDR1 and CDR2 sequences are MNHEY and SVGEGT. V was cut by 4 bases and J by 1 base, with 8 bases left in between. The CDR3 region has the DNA TGTGCCAGCAGTTTAGAGAGTTCCTACGAGCAGTACTTC. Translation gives CASSLESSYEQYF.

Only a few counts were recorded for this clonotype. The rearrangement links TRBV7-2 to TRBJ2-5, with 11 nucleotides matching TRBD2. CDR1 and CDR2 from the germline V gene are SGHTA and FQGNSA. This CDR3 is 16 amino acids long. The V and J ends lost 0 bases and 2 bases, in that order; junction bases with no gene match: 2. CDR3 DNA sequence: TGTGCCAGCAGCTTAGCTAGCGGGAGGGGTCAAGAGACCCAGTACTTC. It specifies CASSLASGRGQETQYF.

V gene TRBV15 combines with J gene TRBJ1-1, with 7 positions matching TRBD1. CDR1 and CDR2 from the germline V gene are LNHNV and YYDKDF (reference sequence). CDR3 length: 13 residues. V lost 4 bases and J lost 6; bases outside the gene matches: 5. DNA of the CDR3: TGTGCCACCAGCATCCTCAGGGGGTCTGAAGCTTTCTTT. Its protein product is CATSILRGSEAFF. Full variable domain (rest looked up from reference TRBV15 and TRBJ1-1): DAMVIQNPRYQVTQFGKPVTLSCSQTLNHNVMYWYQQKSSQAPKLLFHYYDKDFNNEADTPDNFQSRRPNTSFCFLDIRSPGLGDTAMYLCATSILRGSEAFFGQGTRLTVV.

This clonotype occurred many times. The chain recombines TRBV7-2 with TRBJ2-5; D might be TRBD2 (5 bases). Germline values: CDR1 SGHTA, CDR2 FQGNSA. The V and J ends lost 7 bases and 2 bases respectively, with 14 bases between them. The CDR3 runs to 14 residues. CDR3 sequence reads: CASTQIAKQETQYF. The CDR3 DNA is TGTGCCAGCACCCAAATAGCGAAACAAGAGACCCAGTACTTC.

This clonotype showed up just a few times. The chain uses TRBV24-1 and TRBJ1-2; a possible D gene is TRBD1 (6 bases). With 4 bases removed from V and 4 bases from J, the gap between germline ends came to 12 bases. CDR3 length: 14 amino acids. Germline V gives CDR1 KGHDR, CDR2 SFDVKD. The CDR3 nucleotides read TGTGCCACCAGTGAAAACGGACAGCTCTATGGCTACACCTTC. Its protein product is CATSENGQLYGYTF.

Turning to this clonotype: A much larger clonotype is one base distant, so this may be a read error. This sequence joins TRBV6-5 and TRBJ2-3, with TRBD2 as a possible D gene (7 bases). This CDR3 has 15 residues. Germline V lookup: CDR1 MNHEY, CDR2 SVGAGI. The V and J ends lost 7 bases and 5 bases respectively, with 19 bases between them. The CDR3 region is CASNYGRGRGDTQYF. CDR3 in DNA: TGTGCCAGCAATTATGGGAGGGGGAGAGGAGATACGCAGTATTTT.

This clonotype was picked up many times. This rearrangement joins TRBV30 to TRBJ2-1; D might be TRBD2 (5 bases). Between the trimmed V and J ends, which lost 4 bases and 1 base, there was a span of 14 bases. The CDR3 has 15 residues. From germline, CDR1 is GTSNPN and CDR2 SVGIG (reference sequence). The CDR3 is CAWIALSGSYNEQFF. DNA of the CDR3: TGTGCCTGGATAGCGCTGAGCGGATCCTACAATGAGCAGTTCTTC.

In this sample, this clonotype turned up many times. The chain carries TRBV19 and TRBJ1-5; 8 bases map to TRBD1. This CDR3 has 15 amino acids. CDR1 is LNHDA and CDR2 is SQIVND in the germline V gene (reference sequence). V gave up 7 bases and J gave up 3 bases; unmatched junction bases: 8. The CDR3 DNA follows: TGTGCCAGTACTGATGGGACAGGCCACAATCAGCCCCAGCATTTT. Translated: CASTDGTGHNQPQHF.

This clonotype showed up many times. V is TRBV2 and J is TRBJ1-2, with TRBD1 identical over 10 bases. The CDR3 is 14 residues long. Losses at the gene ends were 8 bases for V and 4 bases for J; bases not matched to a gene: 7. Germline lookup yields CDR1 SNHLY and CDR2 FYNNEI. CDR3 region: CASGGTGATYGYTF. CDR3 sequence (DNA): TGTGCCAGCGGGGGGACAGGGGCTACCTATGGCTACACCTTC. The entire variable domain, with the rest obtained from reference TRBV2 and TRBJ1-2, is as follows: EPEVTQTPSHQVTQMGQEVILRCVPISNHLYFYWYRQILGQKVEFLVSFYNNEISEKSEIFDDQFSVERPDGSNFTLKIRSTKLEDSAMYFCASGGTGATYGYTFGSGTRLTVV.

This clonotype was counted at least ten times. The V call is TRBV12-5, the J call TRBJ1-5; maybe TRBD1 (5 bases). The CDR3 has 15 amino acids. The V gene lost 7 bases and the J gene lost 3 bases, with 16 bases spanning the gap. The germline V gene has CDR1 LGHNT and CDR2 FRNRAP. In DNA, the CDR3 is TGTGCTAGTGCTCTCCGGGACTCCTTCAATCAGCCCCAGCATTTT. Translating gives CASALRDSFNQPQHF.

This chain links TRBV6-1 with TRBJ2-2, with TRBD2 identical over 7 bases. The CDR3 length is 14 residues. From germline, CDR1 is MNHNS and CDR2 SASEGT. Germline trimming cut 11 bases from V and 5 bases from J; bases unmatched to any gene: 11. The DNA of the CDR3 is TGTGCCGGGGGGGAGGGGATAGGGACCGGGGAGCTGTTTTTT. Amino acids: CAGGEGIGTGELFF.

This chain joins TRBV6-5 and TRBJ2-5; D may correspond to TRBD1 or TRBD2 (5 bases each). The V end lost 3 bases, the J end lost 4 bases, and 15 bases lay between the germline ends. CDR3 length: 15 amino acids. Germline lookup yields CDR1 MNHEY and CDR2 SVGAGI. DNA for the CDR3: TGTGCCAGCAGTTATGGGGGAGTAAAGAGAGAGACCCAGTACTTC. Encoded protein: CASSYGGVKRETQYF.

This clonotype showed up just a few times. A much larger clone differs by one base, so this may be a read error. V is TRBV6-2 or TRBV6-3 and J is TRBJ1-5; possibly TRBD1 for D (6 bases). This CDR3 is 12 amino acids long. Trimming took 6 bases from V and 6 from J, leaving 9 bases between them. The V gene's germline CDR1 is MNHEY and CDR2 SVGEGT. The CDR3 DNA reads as TGTGCCAGCAGAGGGGGAGCTCAGCCCCAGCATTTT. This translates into CASRGGAQPQHF.

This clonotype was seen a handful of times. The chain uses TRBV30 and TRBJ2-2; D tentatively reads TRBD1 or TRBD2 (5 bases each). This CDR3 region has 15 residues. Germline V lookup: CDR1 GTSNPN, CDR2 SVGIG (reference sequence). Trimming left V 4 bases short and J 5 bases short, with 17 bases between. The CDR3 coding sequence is TGTGCCTGGACCCTTGGGACCGTCCAGACCGGGGAGCTGTTTTTT. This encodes CAWTLGTVQTGELFF.